One TCR beta chain is described in this entry. The entry originates in a study of technical replicates of blood from a handful of donors. This CDR3 has 14 residues. Germline-derived CDR1 and CDR2 are MNHNS and SASEGT. V trimming: 4 bases; J trimming: 4 bases; junction bases outside the gene matches: 3. Method: immunoSEQ multiplex PCR; TCRdb's copy keeps in-frame clones and lacks some. The data contain about 85,000 clones, about 94% of them seen just once; the ten biggest clones take up around 0.25%. V and J are TRBV6-1 and TRBJ2-5; 10 bases agree with TRBD1. Sequenced: T cells isolated from PBMCs. This clonotype was sampled from a human donor in good health. The CDR3 DNA sequence: TGTGCCAGCAGTGGGGGGACAGGGGTAGAGACCCAGTACTTC. The encoded protein is CASSGGTGVETQYF.